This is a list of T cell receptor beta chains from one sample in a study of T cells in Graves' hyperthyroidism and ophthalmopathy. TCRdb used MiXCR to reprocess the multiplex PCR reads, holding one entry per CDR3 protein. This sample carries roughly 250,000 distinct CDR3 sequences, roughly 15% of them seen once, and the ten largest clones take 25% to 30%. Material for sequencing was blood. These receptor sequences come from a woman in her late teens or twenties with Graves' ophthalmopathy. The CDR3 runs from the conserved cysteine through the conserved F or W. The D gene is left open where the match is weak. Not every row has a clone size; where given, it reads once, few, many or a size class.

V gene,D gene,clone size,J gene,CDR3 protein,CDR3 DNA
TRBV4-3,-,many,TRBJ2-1,CASSQDYGGREQFF,TGCGCCAGCAGCCAAGATTACGGGGGAAGGGAGCAGTTCTTC
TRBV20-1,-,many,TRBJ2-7,CSAKGVTGGYEQYF,TGCAGTGCTAAAGGCGTTACGGGCGGGTACGAGCAGTACTTC
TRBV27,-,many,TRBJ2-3,CASSGQDSSTDTQYF,TGTGCCAGCAGTGGACAAGACTCTAGCACAGATACGCAGTATTTT
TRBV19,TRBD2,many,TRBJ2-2,CASKTSGNTGELFF,TGTGCCAGTAAGACTAGCGGAAACACCGGGGAGCTGTTTTTT
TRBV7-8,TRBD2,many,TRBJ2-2,CASSPGLAGVPGTGELFF,TGTGCCAGCAGCCCCGGACTAGCGGGAGTCCCGGGCACCGGGGAGCTGTTTTTT
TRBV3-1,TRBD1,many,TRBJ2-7,CASSPWTGFRGEQYF,TGTGCCAGCAGCCCTTGGACAGGGTTTCGTGGCGAGCAGTACTTC
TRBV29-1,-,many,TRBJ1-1,CSVEDLRSGVEAFF,TGCAGCGTTGAAGATCTTAGGTCTGGGGTTGAAGCTTTCTTT
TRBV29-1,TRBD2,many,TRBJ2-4,CSVASGRANIQYF,TGCAGCGTTGCTAGCGGGAGGGCCAACATTCAGTACTTC
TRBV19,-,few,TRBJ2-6,CASSTDSGANVLTF,TGTGCCAGTAGTACCGACTCTGGGGCCAACGTCCTGACTTTC
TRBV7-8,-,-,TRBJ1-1,CASSPDGTENTEAFF,TGTGCCAGCAGCCCCGACGGGACGGAGAACACTGAAGCTTTCTTT
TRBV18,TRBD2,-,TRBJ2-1,CASSPALAGGPHNEQFF,TGTGCCAGCTCACCAGCTTTAGCGGGAGGGCCCCACAATGAGCAGTTCTTC
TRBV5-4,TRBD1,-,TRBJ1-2,CASSPPTGPDTF,TGTGCCAGCAGCCCGCCGACAGGGCCGGACACCTTC
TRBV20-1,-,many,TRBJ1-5,CSANQGTNQPQHF,TGCAGTGCTAATCAGGGAACTAATCAGCCCCAGCATTTT
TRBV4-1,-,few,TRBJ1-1,CASSQVAGVEAFF,TGCGCCAGCAGCCAAGTGGCAGGGGTTGAAGCTTTCTTT
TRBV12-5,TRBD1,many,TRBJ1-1,CASGWGQSNTEAFF,TGTGCTAGTGGTTGGGGACAGTCGAACACTGAAGCTTTCTTT
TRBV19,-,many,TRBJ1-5,CASSIGWISNQPQHF,TGTGCCAGTAGTATCGGTTGGATAAGCAATCAGCCCCAGCATTTT
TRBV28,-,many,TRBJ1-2,CASTPREHYGYTF,TGTGCCAGCACCCCCCGGGAGCACTATGGCTACACCTTC
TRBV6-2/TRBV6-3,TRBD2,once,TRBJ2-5,CASSYLAGLEIQGTQYF,TGTGCCAGCAGTTACCTAGCCGGACTAGAAATACAAGGGACCCAGTACTTC
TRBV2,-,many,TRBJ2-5,CASSGGTVQETQYF,TGTGCCAGCAGTGGGGGAACGGTCCAAGAGACCCAGTACTTC
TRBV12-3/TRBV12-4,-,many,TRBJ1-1,CASSFNSGTEAFF,TGTGCCAGCAGTTTTAATTCCGGGACTGAAGCTTTCTTT
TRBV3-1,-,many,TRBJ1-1,CASSQGPGAEAFF,TGTGCCAGCAGCCAAGGACCTGGCGCTGAAGCTTTCTTT
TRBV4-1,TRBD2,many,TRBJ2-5,CASSQDGLAGAAETQYF,TGCGCCAGCAGCCAAGATGGTCTAGCGGGGGCCGCAGAGACCCAGTACTTC
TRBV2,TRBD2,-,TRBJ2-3,CASRRGLAGSGDTQYF,TGTGCCAGCAGACGGGGACTAGCGGGATCGGGAGATACGCAGTATTTT
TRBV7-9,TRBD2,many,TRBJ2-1,CASSSPTSGKILDEQFF,TGTGCCAGCAGCTCCCCGACTAGCGGAAAAATCTTGGATGAGCAGTTCTTC
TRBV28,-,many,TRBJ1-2,CASSAARGYGYTF,TGTGCCAGCAGTGCGGCTAGGGGGTATGGCTACACCTTC
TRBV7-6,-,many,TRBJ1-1,CASSPGTPEAFF,TGTGCCAGCAGTCCAGGGACCCCTGAAGCTTTCTTT
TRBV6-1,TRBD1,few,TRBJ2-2,CASIPGDRGTGELFF,TGTGCCAGCATCCCCGGGGACAGGGGAACCGGGGAGCTGTTTTTT
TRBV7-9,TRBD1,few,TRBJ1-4,CASSLGESGTANEKLFF,TGTGCCAGCAGCTTAGGAGAATCCGGGACAGCTAATGAAAAACTGTTTTTT
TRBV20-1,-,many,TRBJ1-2,CSAPLRTQGSDGYTF,TGCAGTGCACCTCTCCGAACACAGGGCTCGGATGGCTACACCTTC
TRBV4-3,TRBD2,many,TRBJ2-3,CASSHGLAGHITDTQYF,TGCGCCAGCAGCCATGGACTAGCGGGGCATATCACAGATACGCAGTATTTT
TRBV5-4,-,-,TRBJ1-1,CASSDGVKGAEAFF,TGTGCCAGCAGCGACGGGGTAAAGGGCGCTGAAGCTTTCTTT
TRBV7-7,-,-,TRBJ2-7,CASSYRQATNYEQYF,TGTGCTAGCAGCTACAGACAGGCTACTAACTACGAGCAGTACTTC
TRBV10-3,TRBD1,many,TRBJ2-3,CAISEGQGRDTQYF,TGTGCCATCAGTGAGGGACAGGGAAGAGATACGCAGTATTTT